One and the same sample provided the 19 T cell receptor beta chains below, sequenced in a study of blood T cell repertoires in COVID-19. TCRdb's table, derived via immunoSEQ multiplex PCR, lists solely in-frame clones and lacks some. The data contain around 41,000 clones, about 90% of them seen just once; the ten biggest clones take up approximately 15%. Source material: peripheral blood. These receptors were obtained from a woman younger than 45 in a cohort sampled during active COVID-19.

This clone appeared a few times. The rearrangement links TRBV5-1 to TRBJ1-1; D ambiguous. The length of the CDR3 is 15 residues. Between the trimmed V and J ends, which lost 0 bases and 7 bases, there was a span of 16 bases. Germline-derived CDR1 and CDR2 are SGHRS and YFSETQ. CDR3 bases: TGCGCCAGCAGCTTGGATTTCCCGGGTGGGAGTGAAGCTTTCTTT. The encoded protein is CASSLDFPGGSEAFF.

The CDR3 coding sequence is TGTGCCAGCAGGTCGCCGGGACAGCTGTACCAAGAGACCCAGTACTTC. It is translated as CASRSPGQLYQETQYF. This chain uses TRBV6-6 with TRBJ2-5, with 7 bases identical to TRBD1. CDR3 length: 16 residues. V lost 6 bases and J lost 0; bases outside the gene matches: 10. Germline V gene lookup returns CDR1 MNHNY and CDR2 SVGAGI (reference sequence).

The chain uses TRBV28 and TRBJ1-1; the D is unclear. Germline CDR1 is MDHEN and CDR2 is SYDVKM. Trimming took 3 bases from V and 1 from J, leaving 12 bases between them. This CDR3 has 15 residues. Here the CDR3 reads CASSLGRPPNTEAFF. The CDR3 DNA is TGTGCCAGCAGTTTGGGCCGACCCCCGAACACTGAAGCTTTCTTT. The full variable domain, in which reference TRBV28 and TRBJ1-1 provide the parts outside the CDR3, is DVKVTQSSRYLVKRTGEKVFLECVQDMDHENMFWYRQDPGLGLRLIYFSYDVKMKEKGDIPEGYSVSREKKERFSLILESASTNQTSMYLCASSLGRPPNTEAFFGQGTRLTVV.

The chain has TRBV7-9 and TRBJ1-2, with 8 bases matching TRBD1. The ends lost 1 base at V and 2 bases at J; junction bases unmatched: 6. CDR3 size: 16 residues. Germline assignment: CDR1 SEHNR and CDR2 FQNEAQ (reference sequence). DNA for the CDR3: TGTGCCAGCAGCTTAGGGGCGACAGGGGTAAACTATGGCTACACCTTC. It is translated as CASSLGATGVNYGYTF.

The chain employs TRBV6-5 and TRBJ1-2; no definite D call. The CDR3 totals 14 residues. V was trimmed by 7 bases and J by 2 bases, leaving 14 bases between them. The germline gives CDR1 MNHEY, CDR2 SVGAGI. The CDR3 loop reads CASNRGEGNYGYTF. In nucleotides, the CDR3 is TGTGCCAGCAACCGAGGCGAGGGAAACTATGGCTACACCTTC.

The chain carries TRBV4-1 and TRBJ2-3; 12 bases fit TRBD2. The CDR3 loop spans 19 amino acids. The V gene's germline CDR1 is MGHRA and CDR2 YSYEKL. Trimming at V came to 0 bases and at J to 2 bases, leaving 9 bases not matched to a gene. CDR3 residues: CASSQDPPGLAGLTDTQYF. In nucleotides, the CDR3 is TGCGCCAGCAGCCAAGATCCCCCGGGACTAGCGGGCCTCACAGATACGCAGTATTTT.

The CDR3 spells CASSLEKLAGGQETQYF. The CDR3 DNA is TGTGCCAGCAGTTTGGAAAAACTAGCGGGGGGACAAGAGACCCAGTACTTC. The chain uses TRBV28 and TRBJ2-5; 12 bases align to TRBD2. The CDR3 is 17 residues long. Germline assignment: CDR1 MDHEN and CDR2 SYDVKM. V trimming: 3 bases; J trimming: 2 bases; junction bases outside the gene matches: 7.

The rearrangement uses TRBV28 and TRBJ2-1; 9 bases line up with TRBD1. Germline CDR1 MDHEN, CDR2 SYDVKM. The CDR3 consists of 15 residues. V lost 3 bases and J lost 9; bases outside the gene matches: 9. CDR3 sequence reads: CASSFRDRELSEQFF. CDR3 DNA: TGTGCCAGCAGTTTTCGGGACAGGGAGTTAAGTGAGCAGTTCTTC.

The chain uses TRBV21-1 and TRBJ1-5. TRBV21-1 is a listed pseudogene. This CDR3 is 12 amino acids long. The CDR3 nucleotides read TGTGCCAGCAGCCGTAGCAATCAGCCCCAGCATTTT. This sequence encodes CASSRSNQPQHF.

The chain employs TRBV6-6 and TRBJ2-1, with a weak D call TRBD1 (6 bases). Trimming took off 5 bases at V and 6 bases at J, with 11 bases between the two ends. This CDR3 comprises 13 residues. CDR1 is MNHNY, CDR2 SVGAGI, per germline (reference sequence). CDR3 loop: CASSDRQVNEQFF. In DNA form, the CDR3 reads TGTGCCAGCAGTGACCGACAGGTCAATGAGCAGTTCTTC.

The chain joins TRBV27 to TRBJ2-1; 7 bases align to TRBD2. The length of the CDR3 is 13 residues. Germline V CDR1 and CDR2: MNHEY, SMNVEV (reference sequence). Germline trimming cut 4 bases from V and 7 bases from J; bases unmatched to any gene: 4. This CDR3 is CASSSNSGNEQFF. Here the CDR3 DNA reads TGTGCCAGCAGTTCGAATAGCGGGAATGAGCAGTTCTTC.

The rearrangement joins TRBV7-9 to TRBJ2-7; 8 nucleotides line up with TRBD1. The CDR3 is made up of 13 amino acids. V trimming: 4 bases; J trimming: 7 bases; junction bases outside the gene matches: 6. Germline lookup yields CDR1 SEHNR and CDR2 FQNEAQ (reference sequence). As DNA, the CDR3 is TGTGCCAGCAGCTCGACAGGGGTCGGGGAGCAGTACTTC. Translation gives CASSSTGVGEQYF.

CDR3 protein: CASSVGGITKNIQYF. CDR3 coding DNA: TGTGCCAGCAGCGTCGGGGGGATAACCAAAAACATTCAGTACTTC. The rearrangement joins TRBV9 to TRBJ2-4, with 7 bases aligning to TRBD2. With V trimmed by 2 bases and J by 2 bases, 4 bases remained unmatched. Germline assignment: CDR1 SGDLS and CDR2 YYNGEE. The CDR3 runs to 15 residues.

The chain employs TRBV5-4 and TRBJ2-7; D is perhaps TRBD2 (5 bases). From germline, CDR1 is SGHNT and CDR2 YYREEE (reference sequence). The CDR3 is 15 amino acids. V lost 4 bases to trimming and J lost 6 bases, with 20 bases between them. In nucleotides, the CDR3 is TGTGCCAGCAGCGCGAAGACGGGGTCGGAAGGCGAGCAGTACTTC. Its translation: CASSAKTGSEGEQYF.

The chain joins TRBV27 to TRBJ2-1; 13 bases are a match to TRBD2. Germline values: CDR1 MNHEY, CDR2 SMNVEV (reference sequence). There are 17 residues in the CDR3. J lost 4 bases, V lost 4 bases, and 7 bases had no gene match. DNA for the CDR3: TGTGCCAGCAGTTCCTTCCAGGGACTAGCGGGGTACAATGAGCAGTTCTTC. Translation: CASSSFQGLAGYNEQFF.

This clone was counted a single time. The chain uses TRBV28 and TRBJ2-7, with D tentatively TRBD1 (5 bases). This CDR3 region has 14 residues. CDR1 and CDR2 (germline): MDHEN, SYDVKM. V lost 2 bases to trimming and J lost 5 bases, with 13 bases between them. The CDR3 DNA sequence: TGTGCCAGCAGTTTAAGGCAGGGCAGGAACGAGCAGTACTTC. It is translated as CASSLRQGRNEQYF.

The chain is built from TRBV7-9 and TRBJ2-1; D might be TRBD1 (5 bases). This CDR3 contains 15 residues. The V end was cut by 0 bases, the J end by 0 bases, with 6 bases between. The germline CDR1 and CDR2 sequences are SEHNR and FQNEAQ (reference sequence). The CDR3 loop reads CASSLAQGSYNEQFF. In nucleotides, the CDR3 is TGTGCCAGCAGCTTAGCGCAGGGCTCCTACAATGAGCAGTTCTTC.

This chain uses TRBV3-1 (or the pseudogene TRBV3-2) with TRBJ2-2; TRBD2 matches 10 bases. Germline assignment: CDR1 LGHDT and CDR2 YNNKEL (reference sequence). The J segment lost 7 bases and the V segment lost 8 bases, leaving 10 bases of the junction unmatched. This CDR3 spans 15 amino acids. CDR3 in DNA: TGTGCCAGCCTCAGAGCGGGAGGGCCCGGCGGGGAGCTGTTTTTT. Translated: CASLRAGGPGGELFF.

CDR3 bases: TGTGCCAGCAGCTTGGGGGGAGAAGCTTTCTTT. This codes for CASSLGGEAFF. This sequence joins TRBV11-2 and TRBJ1-1, with D possibly being TRBD1 (5 bases). V was trimmed by 3 bases and J by 8 bases, leaving 7 bases between them. Per the germline V gene, CDR1 is SGHAT and CDR2 is FQNNGV. This CDR3 has 11 residues.